Listed below are T cell receptor beta chains from one sample, sequenced in a study of OX40 agonist ivuxolimab in advanced cancers. Generated by immunoSEQ multiplex PCR, the TCRdb table keeps only in-frame clones and is missing some. The table lists about 19,000 clones, about two thirds of them singletons, with more than 9.5% in the top ten. Sequencing used CD4+ or CD8+ T cells sorted from blood, obtained in a trial of the OX40 agonist ivuxolimab. These receptors came from an adult with an advanced solid tumor such as melanoma, head and neck, liver or kidney cancer. Each CDR3 is given with its conserved first and last residue. D genes are given only for firm matches. Rows give clone size only sometimes, using once, few, many, or a class for an expanded clone.

cdr3_aa	cdr3_nt	d_call	j_call	cdr3_length	v_call	clone_size
CASSGGQVDNSPLHF	TGTGCCAGTAGTGGCGGACAGGTGGATAATTCACCCCTCCACTTT	TRBD1	TRBJ1-6	15	TRBV19	many
CASSYSEGSYEQYF	TGTGCCAGCAGTTACAGCGAGGGGTCCTACGAGCAGTACTTC	.	TRBJ2-7	14	TRBV6-6	.
CASSAFVSSYEQYF	TGTGCCAGTAGTGCTTTCGTCAGCTCCTACGAGCAGTACTTC	.	TRBJ2-7	14	TRBV19	few
CASRAEPGQGATPFF	TGTGCCAGCAGGGCAGAGCCGGGACAGGGGGCAACTCCGTTCTTC	TRBD1	TRBJ2-1	15	TRBV2	.
CASSIGPGLAYEQYF	TGTGCCAGTAGTATAGGCCCAGGATTGGCCTACGAGCAGTACTTC	.	TRBJ2-7	15	TRBV19	medium-sized
CASTPYPGQGIGQPQHF	TGTGCCAGCACCCCGTACCCGGGACAGGGAATAGGTCAGCCCCAGCATTTT	TRBD1	TRBJ1-5	17	TRBV28	.
CASSVTGNEQYF	TGTGCCAGCAGTGTGACAGGGAACGAGCAGTACTTC	TRBD1	TRBJ2-7	12	TRBV27	once
CASSSNLGYEQYF	TGTGCCAGCAGTTCGAACCTGGGATACGAGCAGTACTTC	.	TRBJ2-7	13	TRBV6-6	.
CACYPGQGFYGYTF	TGTGCCTGCTACCCCGGACAGGGCTTCTATGGCTACACCTTC	TRBD1	TRBJ1-2	14	TRBV6-1	few
CAIQPDRGDSSPLHF	TGTGCCATCCAGCCGGACAGGGGAGACAGCTCACCCCTCCACTTT	TRBD1	TRBJ1-6	15	TRBV6-1	.
CASSTPRTGPSGYTF	TGTGCCAGCAGCACCCCGAGGACAGGGCCTAGTGGCTACACCTTC	TRBD1	TRBJ1-2	15	TRBV9	.
CASSTGVPYEQYF	TGTGCCAGTAGTACAGGGGTCCCCTACGAGCAGTACTTC	TRBD1	TRBJ2-7	13	TRBV27	.
CASSSGQGRGYGYTF	TGTGCCAGCAGCTCGGGACAGGGGCGGGGGTATGGCTACACCTTC	TRBD1	TRBJ1-2	15	TRBV7-3	.
CASSPTGVDYGYTF	TGTGCCAGCAGCCCCACCGGGGTCGACTATGGCTACACCTTC	.	TRBJ1-2	14	TRBV7-9	.
CASSLLTGVGSPLHF	TGTGCCAGCAGTTTATTGACAGGGGTAGGGTCACCCCTCCACTTT	TRBD1	TRBJ1-6	15	TRBV27	.
CASSEARGQPQHF	TGTGCCAGCAGTGAAGCAAGAGGACAGCCCCAGCATTTT	.	TRBJ1-5	13	TRBV6-1	once
CASSQERGENTEAFF	TGCGCCAGCAGCCAAGAACGGGGCGAGAACACTGAAGCTTTCTTT	.	TRBJ1-1	15	TRBV4-3	.
CASMRTDYSNQPQHF	TGTGCCAGCATGAGAACTGACTATAGCAATCAGCCCCAGCATTTT	.	TRBJ1-5	15	TRBV28	.
CASSPVPGQVTMDYTF	TGTGCCAGCAGCCCCGTACCGGGACAGGTAACTATGGACTACACCTTC	TRBD1	TRBJ1-2	16	TRBV7-9	.
CASSFRGSGGVDEQFF	TGTGCCAGCAGCTTCAGAGGTAGCGGGGGGGTCGATGAGCAGTTCTTC	TRBD2	TRBJ2-1	16	TRBV11-1	.
CASTVAGGLYNEQFF	TGTGCCAGTACCGTAGCGGGAGGGCTTTACAATGAGCAGTTCTTC	TRBD2	TRBJ2-1	15	TRBV19	few
CASSWLDSPSDTQYF	TGTGCCAGCAGCTGGTTGGATAGTCCTTCAGATACGCAGTATTTT	.	TRBJ2-3	15	TRBV5-8	once
CASSPRLRDTQYF	TGTGCCAGCAGCCCCCGACTCCGGGATACGCAGTATTTT	.	TRBJ2-3	13	TRBV7-9	.
CSAGLADYNEQFF	TGCAGCGCCGGACTAGCGGACTACAATGAGCAGTTCTTC	TRBD2	TRBJ2-1	13	TRBV29-1	.
CARSLGRTGTSGVF	TGTGCCAGAAGCTTGGGCAGGACAGGGACCTCGGGGGTTTTT	TRBD1	TRBJ1-3	14	TRBV5-3	.
CASSLGISTDTQYF	TGCGCCAGCAGCTTGGGGATTAGCACAGATACGCAGTATTTT	.	TRBJ2-3	14	TRBV5-1	.
CASSPGQQGVTEAFF	TGTGCCAGCAGCCCGGGGCAGCAGGGGGTAACTGAAGCTTTCTTT	TRBD1	TRBJ1-1	15	TRBV7-9	.
CASSSLTSVTDTQYF	TGTGCCAGCAGTTCACTGACAAGTGTCACAGATACGCAGTATTTT	.	TRBJ2-3	15	TRBV27	.
CASSELERGWGTDTQYF	TGTGCCAGCAGTGAACTGGAGAGGGGATGGGGCACAGATACGCAGTATTTT	.	TRBJ2-3	17	TRBV6-1	.
CASSARTGNTIYF	TGTGCCAGCAGCGCCAGGACAGGGAACACCATATATTTT	TRBD1	TRBJ1-3	13	TRBV7-6	.
CASSLGTGRTANYGYTF	TGCGCCAGCAGCCTCGGGACGGGCCGGACCGCTAACTATGGCTACACCTTC	.	TRBJ1-2	17	TRBV5-1	.
CASSLGQTYEQYF	TGTGCCAGCAGTTTGGGCCAGACCTACGAGCAGTACTTC	.	TRBJ2-7	13	TRBV28	.